These 24 T cell receptor beta chains came from one sample sequenced in a study of PD-L1 blockade in urothelial cancer. Time point specified: pretreatment peripheral blood. The repertoire was sequenced with immunoSEQ multiplex PCR; TCRdb's copy has only in-frame clones and lacks some. The sample lists tens of thousands of clones; roughly 84% were seen once. This material consisted of PBMCs, taken around atezolizumab (anti-PD-L1) treatment. The origin of the receptors is a man in his fifties or sixties with urothelial cancer.

This sequence joins TRBV5-4 and TRBJ1-1; 8 bases agree with TRBD1. Germline V gene sequence: CDR1 SGHNT, CDR2 YYREEE (reference sequence). This CDR3 has 13 residues. V was clipped by 3 bases and J by 5 bases; unmatched bases: 3. The CDR3 sequence is CASSWTGRTEAFF. DNA for the CDR3: TGTGCCAGCAGCTGGACAGGGAGGACTGAAGCTTTCTTT.

The chain recombines TRBV7-9 with TRBJ1-5, with D possibly being TRBD1 (6 bases). Germline CDR1 reads SEHNR; CDR2 reads FQNEAQ (reference sequence). Trimming shortened V by 1 base and J by 0 bases, and 13 bases separated the two germline ends. This CDR3 is built from 17 residues. CDR3 protein: CASSLGPRGNSNQPQHF. The CDR3 DNA is TGTGCCAGCAGCTTAGGGCCCAGGGGCAATAGCAATCAGCCCCAGCATTTT.

This chain uses TRBV2 with TRBJ1-2, with 9 bases that match TRBD1. The CDR3 runs to 15 residues. Trimming cost V 6 bases and J 0 bases; bases outside gene matches: 5. Germline CDR1 reads SNHLY; CDR2 reads FYNNEI. The CDR3 loop reads CASRLRTGANYGYTF. The CDR3, as DNA: TGTGCCAGCAGGTTAAGGACAGGGGCTAACTATGGCTACACCTTC.

The chain uses TRBV19 and TRBJ1-4, with 7 bases identical to TRBD1. This CDR3 region has 15 residues. CDR1 and CDR2 (germline): LNHDA, SQIVND (reference sequence). V was pared by 11 bases and J by 7 bases, with 16 bases of the junction left unmatched. The CDR3 is CACRTGPVRGEKLFF. CDR3 sequence (DNA): TGTGCCTGCCGGACAGGCCCCGTACGGGGTGAAAAACTGTTTTTT.

This rearrangement joins TRBV6-4 to TRBJ2-1, with D possibly being TRBD1 (5 bases). This CDR3 spans 15 amino acids. Looked up from germline, CDR1 is MRHNA and CDR2 is SNTAGT. The V end was cut by 3 bases, the J end by 3 bases, with 12 bases between. The CDR3 loop reads CASSEEGAFYNEQFF. The CDR3, as DNA: TGTGCCAGCAGTGAAGAAGGGGCGTTCTACAATGAGCAGTTCTTC.

CDR3 bases: TGCGCCAGCAGTGAGCAGATAAATCAGCCCCAGCATTTT. This gives the protein CASSEQINQPQHF. The gene calls are TRBV10-1 and TRBJ1-5; D is ambiguous. The CDR3 is made up of 13 amino acids. Germline V gene lookup returns CDR1 WNHNN and CDR2 SYGVQD (reference sequence). V dropped 2 bases and J dropped 4 bases, with 6 bases sitting between them.

This clone came up once. The chain links TRBV10-3 to TRBJ2-3, with 9 bases that match TRBD2. The CDR3 has 14 residues. CDR1 and CDR2 from the germline V gene are ENHRY and SYGVKD. J gave up 3 bases and V 5 bases, and 3 bases lay outside the gene matches. CDR3 protein: CAISSLAGTDTQYF. CDR3 DNA: TGTGCCATCAGTAGCCTAGCGGGAACAGATACGCAGTATTTT.

The V gene is TRBV5-6, the J gene TRBJ2-7; TRBD2 matches 12 bases. V shed 2 bases and J 5 bases; nucleotides not matched to a gene: 8. The CDR3 consists of 16 residues. Germline CDR1 SGHDT, CDR2 YYEEEE. The DNA of the CDR3 is TGTGCCAGCAGCTTCCGGACTAGCGGGAACCTACACGAGCAGTACTTC. This encodes CASSFRTSGNLHEQYF.

The CDR3 sequence: CASSRGLGNGEQFF. CDR3 bases: TGCGCCAGCAGCCGGGGACTCGGGAACGGTGAGCAGTTCTTC. This sequence joins TRBV5-1 and TRBJ2-1; D possibly corresponds to TRBD2 (6 bases). The CDR3 totals 14 residues. The germline gives CDR1 SGHRS, CDR2 YFSETQ. Trimming removed 4 bases at V and 9 bases at J, with 17 bases between.

The rearrangement uses TRBV7-3 and TRBJ2-3; TRBD2 is a possible D gene (5 bases). Germline loops: CDR1 SGHTA, CDR2 FQGTGA. V was pared by 4 bases and J by 4 bases, with 15 bases between. This CDR3 contains 15 residues. CDR3 DNA sequence: TGTGCCAGCAGCTCCCAAAACGTCGGGGCAGATACGCAGTATTTT. Protein sequence: CASSSQNVGADTQYF.

The chain couples TRBV10-1 to TRBJ2-3, with 11 bases identical to TRBD2. Germline V gives CDR1 WNHNN, CDR2 SYGVQD (reference sequence). The CDR3 runs to 15 residues. The J segment lost 3 bases and the V segment lost 6 bases, leaving 5 bases of the junction unmatched. CDR3 amino acids: CASSETSGKTDTQYF. The CDR3 bases are TGCGCCAGCAGCGAGACTAGCGGGAAGACAGATACGCAGTATTTT.

V is TRBV5-1 and J is TRBJ2-1; 10 bases agree with TRBD2. Trimming at V came to 0 bases and at J to 4 bases, leaving 4 bases not matched to a gene. CDR1 SGHRS and CDR2 YFSETQ come from the germline V gene. CDR3 length: 16 amino acids. The CDR3 here is CASSLEGLARYNEQFF. The CDR3 DNA reads TGCGCCAGCAGCTTGGAGGGACTAGCGAGATACAATGAGCAGTTCTTC.

The rearrangement uses TRBV7-2 and TRBJ2-2; a possible D gene is TRBD2 (6 bases). CDR3 size: 15 residues. From germline, CDR1 is SGHTA and CDR2 FQGNSA. Trimming cost V 4 bases and J 6 bases, with 15 bases left between them. This chain's CDR3 is CASSSRQEGAGELFF. The CDR3 bases are TGTGCCAGCAGCTCGCGTCAGGAGGGAGCCGGGGAGCTGTTTTTT.

This chain uses TRBV9 with TRBJ1-5; D unresolved. Trimming left V 0 bases short and J 9 bases short, with 13 bases between. The CDR3 length is 14 residues. Per germline, CDR1 SGDLS and CDR2 YYNGEE. The CDR3 DNA is TGTGCCAGCAGCGTAGATTTTGCTGAGGGGCCCCAGCATTTT. Its protein product is CASSVDFAEGPQHF.

The genes are TRBV5-1 and TRBJ2-5; D unresolved. Germline assignment: CDR1 SGHRS and CDR2 YFSETQ. The ends were cut back, 1 base at V and 1 base at J, with 8 bases in the middle. The CDR3 is 14 residues long. The CDR3 here is CASSLQAFQETQYF. The DNA of the CDR3 is TGCGCCAGCAGCTTGCAGGCGTTCCAAGAGACCCAGTACTTC. Full variable domain (remainder filled in from reference TRBV5-1 and TRBJ2-5): KAGVTQTPRYLIKTRGQQVTLSCSPISGHRSVSWYQQTPGQGLQFLFEYFSETQRNKGNFPGRFSGRQFSNSRSEMNVSTLELGDSALYLCASSLQAFQETQYFGPGTRLLVL.

This rearrangement joins TRBV18 to TRBJ1-2; tentative D call: TRBD1 (5 bases). Germline V gene sequence: CDR1 KGHSH, CDR2 LQKENI. V shed 0 bases and J shed 4 bases, with 15 bases lying between them. The CDR3 loop spans 16 amino acids. The CDR3 bases are TGTGCCAGCTCACCACCTTCCAGGGTGAATTTCTATGGCTACACCTTC. It codes for CASSPPSRVNFYGYTF.

The chain employs TRBV7-8 and TRBJ2-1; 8 bases are shared with TRBD1. There are 17 residues in the CDR3. The junction had 11 bases not matched to a gene; V was cut back by 5 bases and J by 2 bases. The germline V gene encodes CDR1 SGHVS and CDR2 FQNEAQ. CDR3 nucleotides: TGTGCCAGCAGCCAAGTGTTCGGGACAGGCGCCTACAATGAGCAGTTCTTC. Protein sequence: CASSQVFGTGAYNEQFF.

The gene calls are TRBV7-8 and TRBJ2-7; maybe TRBD2 (5 bases). The CDR3 spans 17 residues. V was cut by 5 bases and J by 2 bases, with 22 bases left in between. Germline values: CDR1 SGHVS, CDR2 FQNEAQ. The CDR3 bases are TGTGCCAGCAGCCCAAAAGGCCTGGAGGCCTTCGCCTACGAGCAGTACTTC. Amino acids: CASSPKGLEAFAYEQYF.

The V call is TRBV7-9, the J call TRBJ2-7; 9 nucleotides match TRBD2. Per germline, CDR1 SEHNR and CDR2 FQNEAQ (reference sequence). CDR3 length equals 14 residues. V shed 6 bases, J shed 5 bases, and the junction held 8 bases outside the gene matches. CDR3 loop: CASSRTSVENEQYF. CDR3 bases: TGTGCCAGCAGTCGGACTAGCGTAGAAAACGAGCAGTACTTC.

The chain is built from TRBV5-1 and TRBJ2-5, with 10 bases matching TRBD2. Germline trimming cut 4 bases from V and 2 bases from J; bases unmatched to any gene: 11. The CDR3 runs 17 residues. Germline lookup yields CDR1 SGHRS and CDR2 YFSETQ. CDR3 sequence reads: CASSPREALAGQETQYF. CDR3 nucleotide sequence: TGCGCCAGCAGCCCCCGAGAAGCACTAGCGGGACAAGAGACCCAGTACTTC.

V usage is TRBV7-2 and J usage is TRBJ1-5; D uncertain. The CDR3 runs to 13 residues. The V and J ends lost 3 bases and 11 bases respectively, with 14 bases between them. Germline-derived CDR1 and CDR2 are SGHTA and FQGNSA. CDR3 region: CASSFRTGEAQHF. DNA of the CDR3: TGTGCCAGCAGCTTCAGGACCGGGGAAGCCCAGCATTTT.

The chain is built from TRBV19 and TRBJ1-5; no definite D call. Germline-derived CDR1 and CDR2 are LNHDA and SQIVND (reference sequence). CDR3 length: 15 amino acids. V lost 0 bases to trimming and J lost 4 bases, with 10 bases between them. CDR3 bases: TGTGCCAGTAGTATAGAGGAGGCAGGAAATCAGCCCCAGCATTTT. Translated, it gives CASSIEEAGNQPQHF.

The chain's CDR3 is CAWNTGVGETQYF. In nucleotides, the CDR3 is TGTGCCTGGAACACGGGGGTAGGCGAGACCCAGTACTTC. This sequence joins TRBV30 and TRBJ2-5; perhaps TRBD2 as D (6 bases). Trimming took 4 bases from V and 5 from J, leaving 14 bases between them. CDR3 size: 13 residues. The germline CDR1 and CDR2 sequences are GTSNPN and SVGIG (reference sequence).

This chain joins TRBV7-2 and TRBJ1-2; D gene unclear. V was shortened by 1 base and J by 8 bases, with 14 bases between the two germline ends. Germline CDR1 and CDR2: SGHTA and FQGNSA. The CDR3 length is 14 residues. CDR3 nucleotides: TGTGCCAGCAGCTTAGGACGGGGTTCGGGAGGCTACACCTTC. This codes for CASSLGRGSGGYTF.